This T cell receptor (beta chain) was found in a study of blood T cell repertoires in COVID-19. Study overall: Sites in the United States, Italy and Spain provided acute and convalescent COVID-19 samples. In each case, the material was cDNA or gDNA derived from T cells, B-cell-depleted T cells, or PBMCs.

This CDR3 is built from 14 residues. Germline lookup yields CDR1 MNHEY and CDR2 SMNVEV (reference sequence). V was shortened by 3 bases and J by 4 bases, with 12 bases between the two germline ends. In the original processing: For nucleated cells, counts were estimated from reference gene primer amplification. The method was immunoSEQ multiplex PCR; TCRdb's version includes in-frame clones alone and lacks a portion of them. From that table come the V and J calls and clone size; the DNA was used to work out D and trimming. Of 85,000 to 90,000 clones listed, 80% are singletons. This TCR derives from a woman of 80 years or more with active or convalescent COVID-19. The sequenced sample was peripheral blood. This chain uses TRBV27 with TRBJ1-2, with a tentative D call TRBD1 (5 bases). DNA of the CDR3: TGTGCCAGCAGTTTTGGTCAGGGAACCTATGGCTACACCTTC. Translated, it gives CASSFGQGTYGYTF.